Listed below are T cell receptor beta chains from one sample, sequenced in a study of regulatory T cells in long-lasting Graves disease. TCRdb passed the multiplex PCR reads through MiXCR, listing each CDR3 protein once. This sample has under 800,000 distinct CDR3 sequences; roughly 15% occur once, and the top ten carry 15% to 20%. This sample was also put to use in a study of T cells in Graves' hyperthyroidism and ophthalmopathy.

The sample consisted of peripheral blood mononuclear cells (PBMCs), taken at new diagnosis, from a patient treated with antithyroid drugs. These receptor sequences come from a woman between 25 and 40 years old with Graves disease. The CDR3 runs from the conserved cysteine through the conserved F or W. The order of the fields is clone size, V gene, J gene, CDR3 length, D gene, CDR3 DNA, CDR3 protein. The D gene is left open where the match is weak. Clone size is not always given. Where it is, it says once, few, many or a class for expanded clones.

many	TRBV11-2	TRBJ2-7	14	.	TGTGCCAGCAGCTTAGATACCCAGTTCTACGAGCAGTACTTC	CASSLDTQFYEQYF
few	TRBV28	TRBJ2-5	14	.	TGTGCCAGCAGTTCGTCCGGGACTGTTGAGACCCAGTACTTC	CASSSSGTVETQYF
many	TRBV12-3/TRBV12-4	TRBJ1-1	15	.	TGTGCCAGCAGTTCCCCGGGGGACGTCTTCACTGAAGCTTTCTTT	CASSSPGDVFTEAFF
once	TRBV5-4	TRBJ1-2	15	TRBD1	TGTGCCAGCAGGCAGGACAGGGCGATTAGATATGGCTACACCTTC	CASRQDRAIRYGYTF
many	TRBV2	TRBJ1-1	15	.	TGTGCCAGCAGTGGAAACGCTCTCGGGAACACTGAAGCTTTCTTT	CASSGNALGNTEAFF
.	TRBV7-2	TRBJ1-1	14	.	TGTGCCAGCAGCTTAGAGGGTTCGCGCACTGAAGCTTTCTTT	CASSLEGSRTEAFF
.	TRBV29-1	TRBJ2-3	14	TRBD1	TGCAGCTCGACCGAAGGGACAGCCACAGATACGCAGTATTTT	CSSTEGTATDTQYF
many	TRBV3-1	TRBJ2-5	16	TRBD2	TGTGCCAGCAGCCCCCTAGGGCTAGCGGTACAAGAGACCCAGTACTTC	CASSPLGLAVQETQYF
many	TRBV30	TRBJ1-1	10	.	TGTGCCTGGAAGGGCAGGGAGGCTTTCTTT	CAWKGREAFF
few	TRBV25-1	TRBJ2-6	17	TRBD1	TGTGCCAGCAGTGACCGGACAGGGATGGCAGGGGCCAACGTCCTGACTTTC	CASSDRTGMAGANVLTF
many	TRBV12-3/TRBV12-4	TRBJ1-1	14	.	TGTGCCAGCAGTTCCCCGGGACAGAACACTGAAGCTTTCTTT	CASSSPGQNTEAFF
.	TRBV18	TRBJ2-1	13	.	TGTGCCAGCTCATCATCGGAAGGCCCTGAGCAGTTCTTC	CASSSSEGPEQFF
.	TRBV14	TRBJ1-1	14	.	TGTGCCAGCAGCCAAGAGATACGGGACACTGAAGCTTTCTTT	CASSQEIRDTEAFF
.	TRBV30	TRBJ1-4	13	TRBD1	TGTGCCTGGAGTGTAACAGGGGGCGAAAAACTGTTTTTT	CAWSVTGGEKLFF
few	TRBV3-1	TRBJ2-5	16	TRBD2	TGTGCCAGCAGCCAAGGGGTAGCGGGAGTACAAGAGACCCAGTACTTC	CASSQGVAGVQETQYF
many	TRBV27	TRBJ1-1	15	.	TGTGCCAGCAAACAGACCCCTCGGGGGATCACTGAAGCTTTCTTT	CASKQTPRGITEAFF
many	TRBV18	TRBJ2-2	15	.	TGTGCCAGCTCACCATCAAGGGCGGGCACCGGGGAGCTGTTTTTT	CASSPSRAGTGELFF
.	TRBV12-3/TRBV12-4	TRBJ1-5	15	.	TGTGCCAGCAGTTTGAAAAGATATAGCAATCAGCCCCAGCATTTT	CASSLKRYSNQPQHF
.	TRBV5-1	TRBJ2-3	15	TRBD1	TGCGCCAGCAGCGTGGACAGGGCCCCCACAGATACGCAGTATTTT	CASSVDRAPTDTQYF
many	TRBV12-3/TRBV12-4	TRBJ2-1	16	.	TGTGCCAGCAGTCGTCTGAAGGGGGAGACCTACAATGAGCAGTTCTTC	CASSRLKGETYNEQFF
.	TRBV6-1	TRBJ2-3	15	TRBD1	TGTGCCAGCACCCCGACAGGGGGCGCGGGAGATACGCAGTATTTT	CASTPTGGAGDTQYF
few	TRBV11-2	TRBJ1-2	15	TRBD1	TGTGCCAGCAGCACAGATATGGGACAGTTCTATGGCTACACCTTC	CASSTDMGQFYGYTF
many	TRBV28	TRBJ1-2	13	TRBD1	TGTGCCAGCAGGCAACAGGGGGCAGGAGGCTACACCTTC	CASRQQGAGGYTF
.	TRBV19	TRBJ2-1	19	TRBD2	TGTGCCAGTAGCCGGACCGGGACTAGCGGTTGGAGCTCCTACAATGAGCAGTTCTTC	CASSRTGTSGWSSYNEQFF
few	TRBV3-1	TRBJ1-3	14	.	TGTGCCAGCAGCCAAGCTGCGGGTTTAAACACCATATATTTT	CASSQAAGLNTIYF
many	TRBV12-3/TRBV12-4	TRBJ1-1	15	TRBD1	TGTGCCAGCAGCTTAGGTGGCACAGGGGGCACTGAAGCTTTCTTT	CASSLGGTGGTEAFF
many	TRBV11-2	TRBJ2-3	14	.	TGTGCCAGCAGCTCCCCCTCAGGCACAGATACGCAGTATTTT	CASSSPSGTDTQYF
.	TRBV18	TRBJ1-2	12	.	TGTGCCAGCTCACCCAACAGGGAGGGCTACACCTTC	CASSPNREGYTF
many	TRBV5-1	TRBJ2-7	13	.	TGCGCCAGCAGCTTGGAGGCCGGAGGCGAGCAGTACTTC	CASSLEAGGEQYF
few	TRBV10-3	TRBJ2-3	19	TRBD2	TGTGCCATCAGTGCGTCGGGGTCTTTAGCGGGAGCGGAGACAGATACGCAGTATTTT	CAISASGSLAGAETDTQYF
many	TRBV30	TRBJ2-3	15	TRBD2	TGTGCCTGGAGTGTAACTAGCGGGAGTGGAGATACGCAGTATTTT	CAWSVTSGSGDTQYF
many	TRBV12-3/TRBV12-4	TRBJ2-7	14	.	TGTGCCAGCAGTCAACAGGGCAGCTCCTACGAGCAGTACTTC	CASSQQGSSYEQYF
.	TRBV14	TRBJ2-1	16	TRBD2	TGTGCCAGCAGCCAGGTTCTAGCGGGAGTTTACAATGAGCAGTTCTTC	CASSQVLAGVYNEQFF
many	TRBV5-1	TRBJ2-7	15	TRBD2	TGCGCCAGCAGCTTGGAAGCCCTAGCGGGAGACGAGCAGTACTTC	CASSLEALAGDEQYF